This TCR beta chain was recovered during a study of cytomegalovirus exposure and HLA in healthy donors. A multiplex PCR was run with 60 Vbeta primers and 13 Jbeta primers. Study processing details: Later, an analysis found 80 million or so unique TCR beta chains, and 8.5 million to 14 million of these were shared. This table comes from immunoSEQ multiplex PCR, and its TCRdb copy is limited to in-frame clones, with some not included. The V and J calls and clone size come from that table; D and trimming were worked out from the DNA. Counted here are some 150,000 clones, more than 65% occurring once; the ten biggest clones make up approximately 5.5%. The ends were cut back, 5 bases at V and 7 bases at J, with 12 bases in the middle. Germline V gene sequence: CDR1 SNHLY, CDR2 FYNNEI. This CDR3 contains 13 residues. Worth noting for this clone: Antigen: not known.

Study-level points and caveats: It emerged from a later analysis that several of the most significant clusters appeared to be linked to common viral pathogens. A later analysis linked a missense DCLRE1C variant to TCR beta V- and J-gene trimming. Presence/absence analyses rested on an assumption that sequencing depth was roughly uniform across donors.

The chain uses TRBV2 and TRBJ2-1; TRBD2 is a possible D gene (6 bases). The receptor was derived from a man aged 25-45 years in good health and CMV-seropositive. Sequences were obtained from PBMCs. CDR3 DNA sequence: TGTGCCAGCAGTTTTACCGGGAGAAATGAGCAGTTCTTC. Amino acid sequence: CASSFTGRNEQFF. The full variable domain, rest sourced from reference TRBV2 and TRBJ2-1, is EPEVTQTPSHQVTQMGQEVILRCVPISNHLYFYWYRQILGQKVEFLVSFYNNEISEKSEIFDDQFSVERPDGSNFTLKIRSTKLEDSAMYFCASSFTGRNEQFFGPGTRLTVL.